Listed below are T cell receptor beta chains from one sample, sequenced in a study of shared clonotypes between healthy human individuals. The repertoire was sequenced with immunoSEQ multiplex PCR; TCRdb's copy has only in-frame clones and lacks some. The profile shows roughly 2 million clones, just under 95% of them singletons. Sequencing was carried out using naive CD8+ T cells sorted from blood. The receptors here all came from a man aged 18 to 30 in good health. Each CDR3 is given with its conserved first and last residue. D genes are given only for firm matches. Clone size appears in some rows only: once, few, many, or a class for an expanded clone.

>TRBJ1-6|.|.|TRBV30|15
CAWSDENFYNSPLHF
TGTGCCTGGAGTGACGAGAATTTTTATAATTCACCCCTCCACTTT
>TRBJ2-1|once|.|TRBV7-9|12
CASSSGPNEQFF
TGTGCCAGCAGCTCCGGGCCGAATGAGCAGTTCTTC
>TRBJ2-1|.|.|TRBV2|13
CASSDGHYNEQFF
TGTGCCAGCAGTGATGGACACTACAATGAGCAGTTCTTC
>TRBJ1-1|.|.|TRBV5-4|14
CASSGGVPDTEAFF
TGTGCCAGCAGCGGGGGGGTCCCCGACACTGAAGCTTTCTTT
>TRBJ2-7|once|TRBD2|TRBV5-1|18
CASSLEGLLAEVHYEQYF
TGCGCCAGCAGCTTGGAAGGACTACTAGCGGAAGTTCACTACGAGCAGTACTTC
>TRBJ2-7|.|.|TRBV5-1|14
CASSFEPLFYEQYF
TGCGCCAGCAGCTTCGAACCCCTTTTCTACGAGCAGTACTTC
>TRBJ1-1|.|.|TRBV28|13
CASTLTANTEAFF
TGTGCCAGCACCCTAACAGCGAACACTGAAGCTTTCTTT
>TRBJ1-5|.|.|TRBV5-6|14
CASRSWGAQQPQHF
TGTGCCAGCAGATCCTGGGGGGCTCAACAGCCCCAGCATTTT
>TRBJ2-7|.|TRBD1|TRBV5-5|17
CASSSIGQGRFSYEQYF
TGTGCCAGCAGCTCGATAGGACAGGGCCGTTTCTCCTACGAGCAGTACTTC
>TRBJ2-1|.|.|TRBV15|16
CATSRESRGVVDEQFF
TGTGCCACCAGCAGAGAGAGCAGGGGGGTTGTAGATGAGCAGTTCTTC
>TRBJ1-4|.|.|TRBV19|15
CASSIVGGVNEKLFF
TGTGCCAGTAGTATCGTCGGCGGAGTAAATGAAAAACTGTTTTTT